These T cell receptor beta chains were read from a single sample in a study of T cells after yellow fever vaccination. TCRdb itself ran the 5' RACE reads through MiXCR, one entry per CDR3 protein. This table holds 200,000 to 300,000 distinct CDR3 sequences, over 10% found once. Sequences were derived from CD4+ T cells sorted from PBMCs, sampled 45 days after the yellow fever booster vaccination. All receptors derive from a man aged 25 to 40 who received the YFV17D yellow fever vaccine. CDR3s include the opening cysteine and the closing phenylalanine or tryptophan. Each record gives: D gene, CDR3 length, J gene, clone size, V gene, CDR3 protein, CDR3 DNA. A D gene is named only where the DNA matches it firmly. Only some rows state a clone size, as once, few, many or a class for expanded clones.

NA | 14 | TRBJ2-7 | NA | TRBV7-2 | CASTPIRESYEQYF | TGTGCCAGCACCCCTATCCGGGAAAGCTACGAGCAGTACTTC
NA | 15 | TRBJ2-1 | many | TRBV27 | CASSYGVGTYNEQFF | TGTGCCAGCAGTTATGGAGTAGGGACCTACAATGAGCAGTTCTTC
TRBD2 | 18 | TRBJ2-7 | NA | TRBV27 | CASSQSPGTSGRAYEQYF | TGTGCCAGCAGTCAGAGTCCCGGGACTAGCGGGAGGGCCTACGAGCAGTACTTC
NA | 12 | TRBJ2-1 | NA | TRBV20-1 | CSARSSGNEQFF | TGCAGTGCTCGGAGTTCGGGGAATGAGCAGTTCTTC
NA | 15 | TRBJ1-1 | NA | TRBV10-3 | CAIGQKRQPNTEAFF | TGTGCCATCGGACAAAAGCGACAGCCGAACACTGAAGCTTTCTTT
NA | 15 | TRBJ1-1 | NA | TRBV5-1 | CASSIDIIMNTEAFF | TGCGCCAGCAGCATTGACATAATCATGAACACTGAAGCTTTCTTT
NA | 15 | TRBJ2-3 | few | TRBV6-5 | CASSYSARSTDTQYF | TGTGCCAGCAGTTACTCGGCAAGATCCACAGATACGCAGTATTTT
NA | 13 | TRBJ2-2 | NA | TRBV27 | CASSSKNTGELFF | TGTGCCAGCAGTTCCAAGAACACCGGGGAGCTGTTTTTT
TRBD2 | 15 | TRBJ2-1 | NA | TRBV20-1 | CSAVRLAGVYNEQFF | TGCAGTGCTGTCCGCTTAGCGGGAGTTTACAATGAGCAGTTCTTC
TRBD2 | 20 | TRBJ2-1 | few | TRBV5-1 | CASSLPPTSGTSIFHNEQFF | TGCGCCAGCAGCTTACCCCCGACTAGCGGGACCTCCATATTCCACAATGAGCAGTTCTTC
TRBD2 | 14 | TRBJ2-5 | few | TRBV29-1 | CSVDSGAGGETQYF | TGCAGCGTTGATTCGGGTGCGGGGGGAGAGACCCAGTACTTC
TRBD1 | 15 | TRBJ1-1 | NA | TRBV4-3 | CASSQTWTGNTEAFF | TGCGCCAGCAGCCAAACGTGGACAGGGAACACTGAAGCTTTCTTT
TRBD2 | 16 | TRBJ2-7 | few | TRBV7-2 | CASSGQLAGPMYEQYF | TGTGCCAGCAGCGGCCAACTAGCGGGGCCGATGTACGAGCAGTACTTC
TRBD2 | 14 | TRBJ2-1 | NA | TRBV20-1 | CSAKAGGTYNEQFF | TGCAGTGCTAAGGCGGGAGGAACCTACAATGAGCAGTTCTTC
NA | 13 | TRBJ2-7 | many | TRBV12-3/TRBV12-4 | CASSTGTPRGQYF | TGTGCCAGCAGCACGGGGACACCTCGCGGGCAGTACTTC
NA | 15 | TRBJ2-3 | few | TRBV18 | CASSPPTSRTDTQYF | TGTGCCAGCTCACCACCGACGAGTAGAACAGATACGCAGTATTTT
NA | 14 | TRBJ1-5 | NA | TRBV20-1 | CSARVGADNQPQHF | TGCAGTGCTAGGGTCGGGGCAGACAATCAGCCCCAGCATTTT
TRBD2 | 14 | TRBJ2-3 | NA | TRBV7-6 | CASTGLADTDTQYF | TGTGCCAGCACTGGACTAGCGGATACAGATACGCAGTATTTT
NA | 13 | TRBJ1-6 | few | TRBV29-1 | CSVLQGGGSPLHF | TGCAGCGTTTTACAGGGTGGGGGTTCACCCCTCCACTTT
NA | 16 | TRBJ1-1 | few | TRBV2 | CASTRGMGRGDTEAFF | TGTGCCAGCACGAGAGGCATGGGGCGAGGGGACACTGAAGCTTTCTTT
NA | 15 | TRBJ2-7 | NA | TRBV6-5 | CASSYSRGRENEQYF | TGTGCCAGCAGTTACAGTAGGGGGAGGGAGAACGAGCAGTACTTC
NA | 12 | TRBJ1-5 | NA | TRBV10-3 | CAITRRIQPQHF | TGTGCCATCACCCGAAGGATTCAGCCCCAGCATTTT
NA | 15 | TRBJ2-3 | NA | TRBV5-6 | CASARRAGSTDTQYF | TGTGCCAGCGCCAGGAGGGCCGGGAGTACAGATACGCAGTATTTT